These 25 T cell receptor beta chains were sequenced from one sample in a study of control samples from healthy donors and cancer patients. Using immunoSEQ multiplex PCR, the repertoire was profiled, and TCRdb retains in-frame clones only, with some absent. The sample lists 100,000 to 150,000 clones; about 87% were seen once. Sequenced input: blood. The source of these receptors is a man aged 55 to 70 in good health.

In its sample, this clone was seen once. The chain links TRBV2 to TRBJ1-4, with 8 nucleotides matching TRBD1. This CDR3 has 15 amino acids. V gave up 8 bases and J gave up 6 bases; unmatched junction bases: 11. CDR1 is SNHLY, CDR2 FYNNEI, per germline. This CDR3 is CASQIDRTGYEKLFF. The CDR3 DNA reads TGTGCCAGCCAGATCGATCGGACAGGGTATGAAAAACTGTTTTTT. The full variable domain, completed using reference TRBV2 and TRBJ1-4, is EPEVTQTPSHQVTQMGQEVILRCVPISNHLYFYWYRQILGQKVEFLVSFYNNEISEKSEIFDDQFSVERPDGSNFTLKIRSTKLEDSAMYFCASQIDRTGYEKLFFGSGTQLSVL.

This sequence joins TRBV6-5 and TRBJ1-6, with D perhaps TRBD1 (6 bases). V lost 0 bases and J 13 bases, leaving 10 bases between the germline ends. The germline V gene encodes CDR1 MNHEY and CDR2 SVGAGI. The length of the CDR3 is 13 residues. The CDR3 sequence: CASSYSNQGPLHF. CDR3 nucleotides: TGTGCCAGCAGTTACTCAAACCAGGGGCCCCTCCACTTT.

V is TRBV19 and J is TRBJ1-6; TRBD1 agrees at 7 bases. The germline V gene encodes CDR1 LNHDA and CDR2 SQIVND (reference sequence). Germline trimming cut 3 bases from V and 7 bases from J; bases unmatched to any gene: 12. The CDR3 consists of 17 residues. Here the CDR3 DNA reads TGTGCCAGTAGTATCTCTACCCCAGGACAGGTGAATTCACCCCTCCACTTT. Translation: CASSISTPGQVNSPLHF. Complete variable domain (other parts from reference TRBV19 and TRBJ1-6): DGGITQSPKYLFRKEGQNVTLSCEQNLNHDAMYWYRQDPGQGLRLIYYSQIVNDFQKGDIAEGYSVSREKKESFPLTVTSAQKNPTAFYLCASSISTPGQVNSPLHFGNGTRLTVT.

The CDR3 bases are TGTGCCAGCAGCTTAATATTTCCGGCAGCGAGCTCCTATAATTCACCCCTCCACTTT. Its protein product is CASSLIFPAASSYNSPLHF. This chain connects TRBV7-3 to TRBJ1-6; D gene unclear. With 1 base removed from V and 0 bases from J, the gap between germline ends came to 16 bases. Germline V gene sequence: CDR1 SGHTA, CDR2 FQGTGA. There are 19 residues in the CDR3.

This clone was detected only once. V usage is TRBV3-1 (or the pseudogene TRBV3-2) and J usage is TRBJ1-1; D is possibly TRBD1 (5 bases). The germline V and J ends were trimmed by 1 base and 4 bases, with 10 bases remaining between them. Germline V gene lookup returns CDR1 LGHDT and CDR2 YNNKEL (reference sequence). The CDR3 contains 14 residues. The chain's CDR3 is CASSQVGTGTEAFF. The CDR3 DNA sequence: TGTGCCAGCAGCCAAGTAGGGACCGGCACTGAAGCTTTCTTT.

In its sample, this clone was seen a few times. This chain links TRBV10-1 with TRBJ2-2, with 7 bases identical to TRBD1. CDR3 size: 15 residues. Germline loops: CDR1 WNHNN, CDR2 SYGVQD (reference sequence). The J segment lost 4 bases and the V segment lost 5 bases, leaving 7 bases of the junction unmatched. Written as DNA, the CDR3 is TGCGCCAGCAGTATCAACAGGGGAAGCACCGGGGAGCTGTTTTTT. It yields the protein CASSINRGSTGELFF.

The chain links TRBV5-5 to TRBJ2-7; maybe TRBD1 (6 bases). The CDR3 covers 13 residues. V shed 4 bases and J shed 4 bases, with 12 bases lying between them. The germline gives CDR1 SGHKS, CDR2 YYEKEE (reference sequence). The CDR3 DNA sequence: TGTGCCAGCAGCAACAAACAGGGTTACGAGCAGTACTTC. This translates into CASSNKQGYEQYF. The variable domain in full, completed from reference TRBV5-5 and TRBJ2-7, reads DAGVTQSPTHLIKTRGQQVTLRCSPISGHKSVSWYQQVLGQGPQFIFQYYEKEERGRGNFPDRFSARQFPNYSSELNVNALLLGDSALYLCASSNKQGYEQYFGPGTRLTVT.

This clone was recorded once. This rearrangement joins TRBV10-3 to TRBJ2-3, with D unclear. CDR1 ENHRY and CDR2 SYGVKD come from the germline V gene. V lost 3 bases to trimming and J lost 4 bases, with 2 bases between them. The length of the CDR3 is 11 residues. In nucleotides, the CDR3 is TGTGCCATCAGTGACGCAGATACGCAGTATTTT. Residues: CAISDADTQYF.

The genes are TRBV9 and TRBJ1-3, with D uncertain. CDR1 is SGDLS and CDR2 is YYNGEE in the germline V gene. CDR3 size: 15 residues. Trimming removed 0 bases at V and 0 bases at J, with 7 bases between. Here the CDR3 DNA reads TGTGCCAGCAGCGTAGCGGGAAACTCTGGAAACACCATATATTTT. Translation gives CASSVAGNSGNTIYF.

The chain uses TRBV19 and TRBJ1-1; D remains ambiguous. Germline values: CDR1 LNHDA, CDR2 SQIVND (reference sequence). V was clipped by 6 bases and J by 1 base, with 15 bases between them. This CDR3 has 15 amino acids. The DNA for the CDR3 is TGTGCCAGTAGGGACCCCCAACGGAGGAACACTGAAGCTTTCTTT. Protein: CASRDPQRRNTEAFF. The full variable domain, its missing parts supplied by reference TRBV19 and TRBJ1-1, is DGGITQSPKYLFRKEGQNVTLSCEQNLNHDAMYWYRQDPGQGLRLIYYSQIVNDFQKGDIAEGYSVSREKKESFPLTVTSAQKNPTAFYLCASRDPQRRNTEAFFGQGTRLTVV.

Concerning this clone: The same CDR3 also results from other DNA sequences found in this sample. V usage is TRBV29-1 and J usage is TRBJ1-5; possibly TRBD1 for D (5 bases). V was trimmed by 5 bases and J by 0 bases, leaving 5 bases between them. Germline CDR1 is SQVTM and CDR2 is ANQGSEA. The CDR3 is made up of 12 amino acids. The CDR3 sequence is CSVQGSNQPQHF. The CDR3 DNA reads as TGCAGCGTTCAGGGTAGCAATCAGCCCCAGCATTTT.

This CDR3 is CASSPRGDTGELFF. The CDR3 nucleotides are TGTGCCAGCAGCCCGAGAGGTGACACCGGGGAGCTGTTTTTT. The rearrangement uses TRBV11-2 and TRBJ2-2; D call uncertain. The CDR3 runs to 14 residues. Germline CDR1 and CDR2: SGHAT and FQNNGV. Between the trimmed V and J ends, which lost 5 bases and 3 bases, there was a span of 10 bases. Complete variable domain (other parts from reference TRBV11-2 and TRBJ2-2): EAGVAQSPRYKIIEKRQSVAFWCNPISGHATLYWYQQILGQGPKLLIQFQNNGVVDDSQLPKDRFSAERLKGVDSTLKIQPAKLEDSAVYLCASSPRGDTGELFFGEGSRLTVL.

The chain uses TRBV10-3 and TRBJ2-2; D uncertain. The CDR3 is 13 residues long. Germline CDR1 reads ENHRY; CDR2 reads SYGVKD. Trimming removed 4 bases from V and 7 bases from J, with 10 bases in between. CDR3 protein: CAISVLSGGELFF. As DNA, the CDR3 is TGTGCCATCAGTGTTCTGTCGGGCGGGGAGCTGTTTTTT.

The J gene is TRBJ1-2, the V gene TRBV6-5; no firm D call. The length of the CDR3 is 14 residues. Germline-derived CDR1 and CDR2 are MNHEY and SVGAGI. CDR3 amino acids: CSSAVTSQLYGYTF. CDR3 DNA: TGTTCCTCAGCAGTTACATCTCAGCTCTATGGCTACACCTTC.

V usage is TRBV5-4 and J usage is TRBJ1-1; D might be TRBD1 (6 bases). Trimming took 5 bases from V and 8 from J, leaving 19 bases between them. CDR1 and CDR2 (germline): SGHNT, YYREEE (reference sequence). The CDR3 is 14 residues long. For the CDR3, the DNA is TGTGCCAGCAGACAACCGGGGGCGTCGGGAGAAGCTTTCTTT. It translates to CASRQPGASGEAFF. The variable domain in full, completed from reference TRBV5-4 and TRBJ1-1, reads ETGVTQSPTHLIKTRGQQVTLRCSSQSGHNTVSWYQQALGQGPQFIFQYYREEENGRGNFPPRFSGLQFPNYSSELNVNALELDDSALYLCASRQPGASGEAFFGQGTRLTVV.

V usage is TRBV18 and J usage is TRBJ1-2; 12 positions agree with TRBD1. The CDR3 contains 15 residues. Germline trimming cut 6 bases from V and 4 bases from J; bases unmatched to any gene: 6. CDR1 and CDR2 from the germline V gene are KGHSH and LQKENI. The CDR3 region has the DNA TGTGCCAGCTCCCCAGGGACAGGGGGCCTCTATGGCTACACCTTC. It encodes CASSPGTGGLYGYTF.

This clone was found once. The chain is built from TRBV6-1 and TRBJ2-7, with D tentatively TRBD1 or TRBD2 (5 bases each). In germline, CDR1 is MNHNS, CDR2 SASEGT. V gave up 5 bases and J gave up 3 bases, with 14 bases separating them. The CDR3 contains 14 residues. The CDR3 sequence is CASSSGGGGYEQYF. In DNA form, the CDR3 reads TGTGCCAGCAGTTCCGGAGGTGGGGGCTACGAGCAGTACTTC.

The chain employs TRBV12-3 or TRBV12-4 and TRBJ2-7, with unresolved D. This CDR3 is 13 amino acids long. Deletions cut 8 bases from V and 1 base from J, with 12 bases between. The DNA of the CDR3 is TGTGCCAGCGGGGATGCGAGGTCCTACGAGCAGTACTTC. The encoded protein is CASGDARSYEQYF.

This chain uses TRBV18 with TRBJ1-2, with D tentatively TRBD1 (5 bases). This CDR3 contains 14 residues. The germline CDR1 and CDR2 sequences are KGHSH and LQKENI. Trimming took 4 bases from V and 5 from J, leaving 14 bases between them. The CDR3 is CASSRTGTEYGYTF. The CDR3, as DNA: TGTGCCAGCTCACGAACCGGGACTGAATATGGCTACACCTTC.

This clone was recorded a few times. The chain has TRBV5-8 and TRBJ1-3; unclear D gene. With 0 bases removed from V and 0 bases from J, the gap between germline ends came to 7 bases. The CDR3 contains 15 residues. Germline V gives CDR1 SGHTS, CDR2 YDEGEE. CDR3 in amino acids: CASSLVRTSGNTIYF. CDR3 nucleotide sequence: TGTGCCAGCAGCTTGGTCCGTACCTCTGGAAACACCATATATTTT.

The chain has TRBV9 and TRBJ1-1; D uncertain. V shed 1 base and J shed 0 bases, with 4 bases lying between them. The germline gives CDR1 SGDLS, CDR2 YYNGEE. CDR3 size: 13 residues. Written as DNA, the CDR3 is TGTGCCAGCAGCGTAAATATGAACACTGAAGCTTTCTTT. It yields the protein CASSVNMNTEAFF.

This clone was counted once. The J gene is TRBJ2-1, the V gene TRBV2; 11 nucleotides match TRBD2. The V segment lost 8 bases and the J segment 5 bases; nucleotides outside the gene matches: 8. The length of the CDR3 is 15 residues. Germline V CDR1 and CDR2: SNHLY, FYNNEI. The CDR3 spells CASDLAGGPNNEQFF. DNA for the CDR3: TGTGCCAGCGACTTAGCGGGGGGGCCTAACAATGAGCAGTTCTTC.

The chain couples TRBV7-2 to TRBJ2-1; 9 bases align to TRBD2. J gave up 10 bases and V 3 bases, and 4 bases lay outside the gene matches. This CDR3 contains 13 residues. Germline V gene sequence: CDR1 SGHTA, CDR2 FQGNSA. In DNA form, the CDR3 reads TGTGCCAGCAGCTTTAGCGGGGGCCCCGAGCAGTTCTTC. Protein sequence: CASSFSGGPEQFF. The full variable domain, rest sourced from reference TRBV7-2 and TRBJ2-1, is GAGVSQSPSNKVTEKGKDVELRCDPISGHTALYWYRQSLGQGLEFLIYFQGNSAPDKSGLPSDRFSAERTGGSVSTLTIQRTQQEDSAVYLCASSFSGGPEQFFGPGTRLTVL.

The rearrangement links TRBV7-2 to TRBJ1-6, with D uncertain. Looked up from germline, CDR1 is SGHTA and CDR2 is FQGNSA. V lost 1 base and J lost 7, with 14 bases in between. CDR3 length equals 16 residues. The CDR3 protein is CASSLVAGVQNSPLHF. The DNA for the CDR3 is TGTGCCAGCAGCTTAGTTGCGGGAGTACAGAATTCACCCCTCCACTTT.

This clone was recorded only once. The V call is TRBV19, the J call TRBJ1-2; D is unclear. CDR1 and CDR2 from the germline V gene are LNHDA and SQIVND (reference sequence). The CDR3 consists of 15 residues. Trimming took 4 bases from V and 6 from J, leaving 18 bases between them. The DNA of the CDR3 is TGTGCCAGTAGTACTGATGCCGGAAAGCTTAATGGCTACACCTTC. This gives the protein CASSTDAGKLNGYTF.